This T cell receptor beta chain was sequenced during a study of blood T cells in healthy people across ages (dated by TCRdb to between 2014 and 2017). About the full investigation: In model experiments, template switching captured roughly one uniquely barcoded TCR beta cDNA molecule for every two T cells. Donors of different ages were randomly distributed across sequencing lanes to avoid experimental bias. The study measured age-related changes in TCR beta repertoire diversity using deep sequencing normalized with unique cDNA molecular identifiers. The donors were split into four age groups: young (average about 15 years), middle-aged (roughly 40), aged (more than 60) and long-lived (more than 80). Two additional independent replicas of 1 million unique cDNA reads from the same blood draw were analyzed for two donors (one aged 18 to 29 and one aged 80 or older). Results the study describes overall, beyond this receptor: The percentage of naive T cells measured by flow cytometry correlated strongly with observed TCR beta diversity. Bulk unsorted PBMC profiling prevented conclusive comparison of naive and antigen-experienced compartments. Compared with the aged group, the long-lived group had more naive CD4+ T cells, fewer expanded clones and increased TCR diversity, suggesting age selection. Observed TCR beta diversity per million T cells fell roughly linearly with age, and a significant reduction was already apparent by age approximately 40. Because the CMV infection status of the donors was unknown, age-related changes in expanded clonotypes may potentially have been confounded. Estimates of total diversity from one million sequenced T cells were regarded as lower bounds and underestimates.

Including the terminal cysteine and phenylalanine, the CDR3 comprises 15 residues. The read is trimmed to its CDR3 DNA, 45 bases read in frame from base 1. The CDR1 and CDR2 encoded by the germline V gene are SGHTA and FQGTGA. The trim is 5 bases for V and 6 bases for J, with a gap of 18 bases between the germline ends. Library creation used 5' RACE. Sequencing used an Illumina HiSeq 2500. A second about 7 to 12 cycle PCR used a sample-barcoded 5' primer and a J-beta primer mix. Each TCR beta cDNA molecule received a unique molecular identifier from a template-switch 5' adaptor carrying 12 random nucleotides. Each sample yielded at least 2.5 million CDR3-containing paired-end reads. First-strand cDNA synthesis was performed from all RNA using the Mint cDNA synthesis kit, with priming by a TRBC-specific oligonucleotide. All cDNA was treated with uracil-DNA glycosylase and then went through a first 18-cycle PCR with the universal primers M1SS and BC2_uni_R. In the paper's pipeline: Normalization of each sample was performed by random selection of 1 million high-quality reads, each carrying a distinct molecular identifier. Instead of being binned into consensus sequences, reads with shared molecular identifiers were discarded. MiTCR, set to a Q25 quality threshold and the strictest error-elimination algorithm, was used for CDR3 identification, clonotype clustering and error correction. A nonparametric unseen species model with Euler transformation was used to estimate a lower bound on total TCR beta diversity. Starting from the raw public reads, TCRdb applied fastp trimming at Q25, assembled clones with MiXCR and retained in-frame beta chains. Each entry merges the rows of one CDR3 protein and shows their most common DNA and genes. TCRdb, rather than the study authors, made the V and J calls. The sample includes around 900,000 distinct CDR3 sequences, with 29% observed a single time. The ten top clones hold about 18% of the sample.

The roughly 39 donors, aged about 6 to 95 years, were systemically healthy Caucasian individuals from Russia. Around 10 milliliters of peripheral blood were drawn from each donor into EDTA-treated Vacutainer tubes. Ficoll-Paque density-gradient centrifugation was used to isolate PBMCs, with at least 7 million per sample. Trizol reagent was used to extract total RNA from PBMCs, with at least 5.5 micrograms per sample. The percentages of naive CD45RAhigh/CD27high T cells were determined by flow cytometry on a PBMC aliquot from every donor. About this clonotype itself: This clone's antigen is unknown. Base qualities were left out, and no much larger clone turns up one base away.

Sequencing input: blood. The V and J genes are TRBV7-3 and TRBJ2-3; the D region is possibly TRBD1 or TRBD2, each matching across 7 bases. This TCR derives from a woman older than 75 in good health. The base sequence is TGTGCCAGCAGCCCAAACAGGGGAGGGGGGGATACGCAGTATTTT. It translates as CASSPNRGGGDTQYF.